The 31 T cell receptor beta chains given below trace back to one sample, sequenced in a study of shared clonotypes between healthy human individuals. Naive CD8 isolation took CD45RO-negative cells positively selected for CCR7 and excluded terminally differentiated effector memory CD45RA+ cells. TCRdb's copy holds only in-frame clones and misses some; the assay was immunoSEQ multiplex PCR. The repertoire holds about 2.2 million clones, with about 93% as singletons. What was sequenced was naive CD8+ T cells from PBMCs. The receptors come from a man in his late teens or twenties in good health. Some clones in this sample may be carry-over from other donors' samples.

Details on this clone: The sample has other DNA sequences that encode this CDR3 too. The chain uses TRBV27 and TRBJ1-5; D is possibly TRBD1 (5 bases). Per germline, CDR1 MNHEY and CDR2 SMNVEV (reference sequence). The V and J ends lost 5 bases and 3 bases respectively, with 11 bases between them. CDR3 size: 14 residues. CDR3: CASSPGGSNQPQHF. The CDR3 nucleotides read TGTGCCAGCAGTCCCGGGGGGTCCAATCAGCCCCAGCATTTT.

The gene calls are TRBV19 and TRBJ2-2; D remains ambiguous. The CDR3 extends over 15 amino acids. V was clipped by 7 bases and J by 0 bases, with 12 bases between them. Per the germline V gene, CDR1 is LNHDA and CDR2 is SQIVND (reference sequence). CDR3 protein: CASTPFQANTGELFF. The CDR3 DNA reads TGTGCCAGTACCCCCTTTCAGGCGAACACCGGGGAGCTGTTTTTT. Full variable domain (missing parts from reference TRBV19 and TRBJ2-2): DGGITQSPKYLFRKEGQNVTLSCEQNLNHDAMYWYRQDPGQGLRLIYYSQIVNDFQKGDIAEGYSVSREKKESFPLTVTSAQKNPTAFYLCASTPFQANTGELFFGEGSRLTVL.

The V and J genes are TRBV11-3 and TRBJ2-7; no definite D call. This CDR3 comprises 15 residues. Germline values: CDR1 SGHNT, CDR2 YENEEA. V was pared by 5 bases and J by 0 bases, with 14 bases between. CDR3 in amino acids: CASSQDYGSSYEQYF. CDR3 bases: TGTGCCAGCAGCCAGGATTACGGAAGCTCCTACGAGCAGTACTTC.

The V call is TRBV5-6, the J call TRBJ1-5; D is ambiguous. The V gene lost 3 bases and the J gene lost 7 bases, with 8 bases spanning the gap. This CDR3 has 12 residues. Germline V gene data show CDR1 as SGHDT and CDR2 as YYEEEE. CDR3 sequence (DNA): TGTGCCAGCAGCTCTGGAGACCAGCCCCAGCATTTT. Residues: CASSSGDQPQHF.

This clone was found once. This rearrangement joins TRBV7-3 to TRBJ2-7; TRBD2 matches at 8 bases. The trim removed 2 bases at V and 5 bases at J, leaving 8 bases unmatched. The CDR3 has 15 residues. Per the germline V gene, CDR1 is SGHTA and CDR2 is FQGTGA. This CDR3 reads CASSLGPGGPHEQYF. The DNA of the CDR3 is TGTGCCAGCAGCTTAGGTCCGGGAGGGCCCCACGAGCAGTACTTC.

In nucleotides, the CDR3 is TGCGCCAGCAGCCAAGAACGCGCTCTGGCGTGGCTAGGAGCTTTCTTT. Protein product: CASSQERALAWLGAFF. The rearrangement joins TRBV4-3 to TRBJ1-1; D gene unclear. Per germline, CDR1 LGHNA and CDR2 YSLEER. V gave up 0 bases and J gave up 10 bases, with 21 bases separating them. The CDR3 totals 16 residues.

A word on this clone: Additional DNA sequences in this sample encode the identical CDR3. The rearrangement uses TRBV6-5 and TRBJ2-5; D is ambiguous. Germline CDR1 MNHEY, CDR2 SVGAGI. This CDR3 is 12 amino acids long. V shed 2 bases and J shed 4 bases, with 5 bases lying between them. The DNA for the CDR3 is TGTGCCAGCAGTTACACGGGAGAGACCCAGTACTTC. Protein: CASSYTGETQYF.

This chain links TRBV6-1 with TRBJ2-7, with no clear D. This CDR3 contains 15 residues. V dropped 2 bases and J dropped 2 bases, with 13 bases sitting between them. CDR1 and CDR2 (germline): MNHNS, SASEGT. Here the CDR3 DNA reads TGTGCCAGCAGTGAACAGGTCTTGAACCCCTACGAGCAGTACTTC. This encodes CASSEQVLNPYEQYF.

V usage is TRBV15 and J usage is TRBJ1-4; no reliable D call. The CDR3 is 16 residues long. Trimming removed 1 base from V and 5 bases from J, with 14 bases in between. CDR1 is LNHNV and CDR2 is YYDKDF in the germline V gene (reference sequence). The chain's CDR3 is CATSRGEGRENEKLFF. The CDR3 DNA sequence: TGTGCCACCAGCAGAGGGGAAGGACGGGAGAATGAAAAACTGTTTTTT.

The gene calls are TRBV7-9 and TRBJ1-2, with a weak D call TRBD1 (6 bases). Trimming took 5 bases from V and 3 from J, leaving 10 bases between them. Germline assignment: CDR1 SEHNR and CDR2 FQNEAQ (reference sequence). The CDR3 spans 13 residues. The CDR3 DNA reads as TGTGCCAGCAGCCCAGGGGACTACTATGGCTACACCTTC. Protein: CASSPGDYYGYTF.

This chain uses TRBV5-4 with TRBJ2-1; unclear D gene. V was pared by 1 base and J by 5 bases, with 7 bases between. The CDR3 is made up of 13 amino acids. Germline CDR1 and CDR2: SGHNT and YYREEE (reference sequence). CDR3 in DNA: TGTGCCAGCAGCTTGAACGCTGACAATGAGCAGTTCTTC. Its translation: CASSLNADNEQFF.

The gene calls are TRBV2 and TRBJ2-1; 7 bases agree with TRBD1. V lost 7 bases to trimming and J lost 0 bases; unmatched junction nucleotides: 9. Per the germline V gene, CDR1 is SNHLY and CDR2 is FYNNEI. The length of the CDR3 is 16 residues. CDR3 region: CASTEYRGVSYNEQFF. The CDR3, as DNA: TGTGCCAGCACTGAGTACAGGGGAGTCTCCTACAATGAGCAGTTCTTC.

The V call is TRBV6-5, the J call TRBJ2-2, with 14 bases identical to TRBD2. J was trimmed by 7 bases and V by 3 bases; bases with no gene match: 4. Germline V CDR1 and CDR2: MNHEY, SVGAGI. The CDR3 length is 16 residues. The CDR3 protein is CASSYGGLAGVGELFF. CDR3 DNA sequence: TGTGCCAGCAGTTATGGGGGACTAGCGGGAGTCGGGGAGCTGTTTTTT.

The genes are TRBV27 and TRBJ2-5; 13 positions agree with TRBD2. CDR1 is MNHEY and CDR2 is SMNVEV in the germline V gene (reference sequence). The CDR3 sequence is 16 residues long. The J segment lost 5 bases and the V segment lost 3 bases, leaving 6 bases of the junction unmatched. The CDR3 region is CASSFSLAGGPETQYF. As DNA, the CDR3 is TGTGCCAGCAGTTTTTCACTAGCGGGAGGGCCTGAGACCCAGTACTTC.

The chain employs TRBV10-1 and TRBJ2-5; TRBD2 matches 8 bases. Germline-derived CDR1 and CDR2 are WNHNN and SYGVQD (reference sequence). The CDR3 extends over 15 amino acids. The trim removed 5 bases at V and 4 bases at J, leaving 9 bases unmatched. CDR3: CASSPMRGVGETQYF. The CDR3 DNA is TGCGCCAGCAGTCCTATGCGGGGGGTAGGAGAGACCCAGTACTTC.

The gene calls are TRBV5-1 and TRBJ2-7; 7 bases fit TRBD2. CDR3 size: 17 residues. The V gene end was trimmed by 4 bases and the J gene end by 5 bases; junction bases not matched to a gene: 18. Germline CDR1 reads SGHRS; CDR2 reads YFSETQ. The CDR3 sequence: CASSPGPVAAGVHEQYF. The CDR3 DNA is TGCGCCAGCAGCCCGGGCCCAGTCGCTGCGGGAGTGCACGAGCAGTACTTC.

The CDR3 spells CASSPLVNSYEQYF. For the CDR3, the DNA is TGCGCCAGCAGCCCGCTAGTAAATTCCTACGAGCAGTACTTC. The chain joins TRBV4-1 to TRBJ2-7; D gene uncertain. The CDR3 loop spans 14 amino acids. V was trimmed by 4 bases and J by 1 base, leaving 11 bases between them. The germline CDR1 and CDR2 sequences are MGHRA and YSYEKL.

The chain couples TRBV15 to TRBJ2-6; D unresolved. Trimming left V 3 bases short and J 2 bases short, with 8 bases between. This CDR3 spans 15 amino acids. The germline gives CDR1 LNHNV, CDR2 YYDKDF (reference sequence). CDR3 sequence reads: CATSSLEAGANVLTF. As DNA, the CDR3 is TGTGCCACCAGCAGCCTCGAGGCTGGGGCCAACGTCCTGACTTTC.

The rearrangement uses TRBV27 and TRBJ2-5; D may match TRBD1 or TRBD2 (5 bases each). Germline V gives CDR1 MNHEY, CDR2 SMNVEV (reference sequence). The CDR3 extends over 19 amino acids. Trimming left V 5 bases short and J 0 bases short, with 25 bases between. CDR3 protein: CASSPLRNLQGPYQETQYF. The CDR3 region has the DNA TGTGCCAGCAGTCCCCTTCGTAATTTGCAGGGACCGTACCAAGAGACCCAGTACTTC.

As to this clone: At one end the junction does not follow the germline gene, possibly because of a read error. The chain couples TRBV28 to TRBJ1-2; D not certain. This CDR3 has 15 amino acids. Germline V gene data show CDR1 as MDHEN and CDR2 as SYDVKM. The CDR3 is CASGLSNRYNYGYTF. The CDR3 bases are TGTGCCAGCGGTTTATCAAACAGATACAACTATGGCTACACCTTC.

This chain joins TRBV7-3 and TRBJ1-5; D not resolved. Germline lookup yields CDR1 SGHTA and CDR2 FQGTGA. The CDR3 runs to 15 residues. Between the trimmed V and J ends, which lost 3 bases and 5 bases, there was a span of 14 bases. The CDR3 DNA sequence: TGTGCCAGCAGCTTCACCCTATCGGGGTATCAGCCCCAGCATTTT. Its translation is CASSFTLSGYQPQHF.

In the case of this clone: The same CDR3 also results from other DNA sequences found in this sample. The rearrangement joins TRBV13 to TRBJ2-3; no clear D. The CDR3 length is 11 residues. The germline V gene encodes CDR1 PRHDT and CDR2 FYEKMQ (reference sequence). V was shortened by 2 bases and J by 6 bases, with 3 bases between the two germline ends. The CDR3 reads CASSLSDTQYF. The CDR3 coding sequence is TGTGCCAGCAGCTTATCCGATACGCAGTATTTT.

CDR3 coding DNA: TGTGCCAGCAGTTACTTAGGGGCCGCCAAAAACATTCAGTACTTC. Its protein is CASSYLGAAKNIQYF. The genes are TRBV6-6 and TRBJ2-4; D is perhaps TRBD1 (5 bases). V lost 1 base and J lost 1, with 8 bases in between. This CDR3 is 15 amino acids long. Germline V gene lookup returns CDR1 MNHNY and CDR2 SVGAGI (reference sequence).

The chain combines TRBV18 with TRBJ2-7; perhaps TRBD2 as D (5 bases). From germline, CDR1 is KGHSH and CDR2 LQKENI. The CDR3 consists of 13 residues. V was cut by 6 bases and J by 6 bases, with 15 bases left in between. The CDR3 is CASSGPPGFEQYF. Here the CDR3 DNA reads TGTGCCAGCTCGGGCCCCCCGGGGTTCGAGCAGTACTTC.

The chain couples TRBV27 to TRBJ2-1; 8 bases are shared with TRBD1. The CDR3 contains 12 residues. Per the germline V gene, CDR1 is MNHEY and CDR2 is SMNVEV (reference sequence). With 10 bases clipped from V and 5 bases from J, the junction kept 4 bases outside the gene matches. For the CDR3, the DNA is TGTGCCACCTCGGACAGGGACAATGAGCAGTTCTTC. The encoded protein is CATSDRDNEQFF.

DNA of the CDR3: TGTGCCAGCAGCAAGAGGACAGGGGGCCAGGGGGTGACAGATACGCAGTATTTT. Translating gives CASSKRTGGQGVTDTQYF. The chain recombines TRBV7-2 with TRBJ2-3; 11 bases are shared with TRBD1. This CDR3 is built from 18 residues. Germline CDR1 and CDR2: SGHTA and FQGNSA. Germline trimming cut 5 bases from V and 3 bases from J; bases unmatched to any gene: 13.

The chain links TRBV7-9 to TRBJ2-5, with D maybe TRBD2 (6 bases). In germline, CDR1 is SEHNR, CDR2 FQNEAQ (reference sequence). V shed 8 bases and J shed 4 bases, with 17 bases lying between them. This CDR3 comprises 14 residues. The CDR3 DNA reads TGTGCCAGCGCCGATCGGGGGTCGGGAGAGACCCAGTACTTC. It translates to CASADRGSGETQYF.

This chain joins TRBV6-5 and TRBJ1-2; D possibly corresponds to TRBD1 (6 bases). The CDR3 length is 13 residues. Germline-derived CDR1 and CDR2 are MNHEY and SVGAGI. The V end lost 8 bases, the J end lost 4 bases, and 14 bases lay between the germline ends. The CDR3 nucleotides read TGTGCCAGCGCCGATGGGGGCAGCTATGGCTACACCTTC. Protein: CASADGGSYGYTF.

V and J are TRBV28 and TRBJ1-1, with D unclear. The V end was cut by 8 bases, the J end by 0 bases, with 10 bases between. Per germline, CDR1 MDHEN and CDR2 SYDVKM. This CDR3 comprises 13 residues. In DNA form, the CDR3 reads TGTGCCAGCTTCGGGCCCCTGAACACTGAAGCTTTCTTT. It is translated as CASFGPLNTEAFF.

The rearrangement links TRBV15 to TRBJ2-7, with TRBD1 matching 8 bases. J was trimmed by 3 bases and V by 3 bases; bases with no gene match: 1. This CDR3 region has 13 residues. CDR1 LNHNV and CDR2 YYDKDF come from the germline V gene (reference sequence). Here the CDR3 DNA reads TGTGCCACCAGCAGCGGGACAGGCTACGAGCAGTACTTC. This sequence encodes CATSSGTGYEQYF.

Only a few counts were recorded for this clone. The chain carries TRBV11-2 and TRBJ2-1; possible D gene TRBD1, 6 bases. This CDR3 is built from 8 residues. Germline V gene data show CDR1 as SGHAT and CDR2 as FQNNGV. In nucleotides, the CDR3 is TGTGCTACCCAGGGGAAGTTCTTC. This translates into CATQGKFF.